This T cell receptor delta chain was sequenced during a study of Vδ1+ human thymocytes. CDR1 and CDR2 (germline): TSWWSYY, QGS. J was trimmed by 2 bases and V by 0 bases; bases with no gene match: 32. The CDR3 runs 25 residues. Thymocytes were sorted as CD3+ TCRVdelta1+ TCRVdelta2- after alphabeta T cell depletion. Vdelta1+ thymocyte sorts reached between about 97% and 99.6% purity. Extracted RNA was reverse transcribed into cDNA. The CDR3 regions were amplified by multiplex PCR from V-gene primers to a constant-region primer. TCRdb re-called the multiplex PCR reads using CATT. The data contain 50,000 to 60,000 delta-chain clones, over 13% of them singletons. Points from the study as a whole: Thymic TRG and TRD repertoires appeared highly polyclonal, with Gaussian CDR3 length distributions. Donors shared many TRG clonotypes but few TRD clonotypes. Unlike peripheral blood Vdelta1+ controls, thymic delta-chain sequences included about 20% Vdelta2 and few Vdelta3.

A remark on this clone: Its target is not known.

The V and J genes are TRDV1 and TRDJ1; 8 bases are shared with TRDD3. The TCR sequence derives from a girl under three years old who had congenital heart surgery. The sample comprised Vdelta1+ gamma-delta thymocytes from the thymus. The subset was: FACS-sorted CD3+ TCRalphabeta- TCRVdelta1+ TCRVdelta2- thymocytes. CDR3 sequence reads: CALGELPPTTFEVLGATTRTDKLIF. The CDR3 nucleotides are TGTGCTCTTGGGGAACTTCCCCCTACTACGTTTGAGGTACTGGGGGCTACGACGAGGACCGATAAACTCATCTTT.